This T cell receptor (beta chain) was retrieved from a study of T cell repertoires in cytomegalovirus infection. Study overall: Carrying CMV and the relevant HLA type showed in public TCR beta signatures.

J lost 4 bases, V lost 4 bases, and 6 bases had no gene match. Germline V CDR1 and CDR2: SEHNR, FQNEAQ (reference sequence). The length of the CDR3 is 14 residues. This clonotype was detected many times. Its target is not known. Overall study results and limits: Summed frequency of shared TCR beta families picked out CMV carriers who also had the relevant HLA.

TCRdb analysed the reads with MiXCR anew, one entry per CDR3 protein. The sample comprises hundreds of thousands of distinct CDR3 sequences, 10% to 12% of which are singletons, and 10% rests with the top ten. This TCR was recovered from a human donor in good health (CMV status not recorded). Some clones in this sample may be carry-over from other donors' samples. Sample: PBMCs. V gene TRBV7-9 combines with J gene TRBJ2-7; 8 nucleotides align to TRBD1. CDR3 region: CASSSGQGRYEQYF. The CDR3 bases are TGTGCCAGCAGCTCCGGACAGGGCCGGTACGAGCAGTACTTC.